The 12 T cell receptor beta chains given below trace back to one sample, sequenced in a study of response to subunit inactivated influenza vaccine. In TCRdb, the RT-PCR reads were re-called with MiXCR into one record per CDR3 protein. The table records 500,000 or so distinct CDR3 sequences, 9.5% to 13% of them present only once. The material sequenced was PBMCs from blood, taken roughly 6 weeks after vaccination. The receptor source for this set is a man aged 45 to 65 who received an inactivated influenza vaccine.

The genes are TRBV7-3 and TRBJ2-3; TRBD2 matches at 11 bases. The CDR3 extends over 15 amino acids. Germline CDR1 SGHTA, CDR2 FQGTGA. V shed 1 base, J shed 4 bases, and the junction held 1 base outside the gene matches. In DNA, the CDR3 is TGTGCCAGCAGCTTAATAGCGGGAGGGCCAGATACGCAGTATTTT. It encodes CASSLIAGGPDTQYF.

This chain uses TRBV6-1 with TRBJ2-2, with D possibly TRBD1 on 6 matching bases. V lost 7 bases and J lost 3, with 15 bases in between. The CDR3 length is 15 residues. Germline-derived CDR1 and CDR2 are MNHNS and SASEGT. The CDR3 bases are TGTGCCAGCAAGTCTTGGGGGCGGGACACCGGGGAGCTGTTTTTT. It specifies CASKSWGRDTGELFF.

This clonotype has at least ten counts. The V and J genes are TRBV20-1 and TRBJ1-5; the match to TRBD1 covers 7 bases. CDR1 is DFQATT, CDR2 SNEGSKA, per germline (reference sequence). The trim removed 3 bases at V and 0 bases at J, leaving 5 bases unmatched. This CDR3 has 15 amino acids. CDR3 nucleotide sequence: TGCAGTGCTAGCCGACAGGGCCTTAGCAATCAGCCCCAGCATTTT. Protein sequence: CSASRQGLSNQPQHF.

This clonotype appeared many times. This rearrangement joins TRBV11-2 to TRBJ2-5; 9 positions agree with TRBD1. This CDR3 spans 15 amino acids. CDR1 and CDR2 from the germline V gene are SGHAT and FQNNGV. V lost 6 bases and J lost 5; bases outside the gene matches: 10. CDR3 nucleotides: TGTGCCAGCAGGAATCCCTACAGGGGGCGGGAGACCCAGTACTTC. Amino acids: CASRNPYRGRETQYF.

The sample holds a few counts of this clonotype. V usage is TRBV11-2 and J usage is TRBJ2-7; 8 bases map to TRBD1. Trimming took 8 bases from V and 5 from J; bases not matched to a gene: 5. Germline loops: CDR1 SGHAT, CDR2 FQNNGV. This CDR3 has 12 residues. The CDR3 here is CASQDRVHEQYF. DNA of the CDR3: TGTGCCAGCCAGGACAGGGTCCACGAGCAGTACTTC.

The chain employs TRBV5-5 and TRBJ1-1; 8 nucleotides agree with TRBD1. Trimming cost V 4 bases and J 7 bases; bases outside gene matches: 12. The CDR3 sequence is 15 residues long. Germline V gives CDR1 SGHKS, CDR2 YYEKEE (reference sequence). The CDR3 nucleotides read TGTGCCAGCAGCCCCTGGACAGGGAATGGCCTTGAAGCTTTCTTT. Translating it yields CASSPWTGNGLEAFF.

This chain connects TRBV7-9 to TRBJ2-3, with D maybe TRBD2 (5 bases). Trimming removed 2 bases from V and 3 bases from J, with 12 bases in between. Germline V gene lookup returns CDR1 SEHNR and CDR2 FQNEAQ (reference sequence). This CDR3 comprises 15 residues. This chain's CDR3 is CASSLQTRGTDTQYF. CDR3 bases: TGTGCCAGCAGCTTACAGACACGGGGAACAGATACGCAGTATTTT.

As concerns this clonotype: A much larger clone is a single base away; this may be a read error. The V call is TRBV20-1, the J call TRBJ2-3, with 7 bases fitting TRBD2. This CDR3 has 16 residues. Germline V gives CDR1 DFQATT, CDR2 SNEGSKA (reference sequence). The CDR3 reads CSSRGSGVAGADTQYF. CDR3 bases: TGCAGTTCTAGAGGAAGCGGGGTAGCAGGCGCAGATACGCAGTATTTT.

This clonotype showed up just a few times. The CDR3 loop reads CASSPHKYGYTF. The CDR3 DNA sequence: TGTGCCAGCAGTCCGCACAAGTATGGCTACACCTTC. This chain joins TRBV12-3 or TRBV12-4 and TRBJ1-2; D remains unclear. Trimming removed 5 bases from V and 5 bases from J, with 9 bases in between. There are 12 residues in the CDR3.

This clonotype was observed a handful of times. V is TRBV6-2 or TRBV6-3 and J is TRBJ2-3, with TRBD2 matching 8 bases. The CDR3 has 15 amino acids. Germline CDR1 is MNHEY and CDR2 is SVGEGT. The trim removed 3 bases at V and 4 bases at J, leaving 6 bases unmatched. CDR3 DNA sequence: TGTGCCAGCAGTTATAACGGGGGGGCCCCAGATACGCAGTATTTT. Its protein is CASSYNGGAPDTQYF.

CDR3 residues: CAWELHNTYEQYF. CDR3 in DNA: TGTGCCTGGGAGCTGCACAATACCTACGAGCAGTACTTC. This chain links TRBV30 with TRBJ2-7; D gene uncertain. V was clipped by 5 bases and J by 2 bases, with 13 bases between them. Germline CDR1 and CDR2: GTSNPN and SVGIG (reference sequence). This CDR3 region has 13 residues.

This clonotype appeared once. A junction end diverges from the germline sequence, so it may reflect a read error. V and J are TRBV5-1 and TRBJ2-3, with 9 bases aligning to TRBD1. The CDR3 spans 14 residues. CDR1 and CDR2 (germline): SGHRS, YFSETQ. CDR3: CARSLDRGGDTQYF. The CDR3 nucleotides are TGCGCCAGAAGCTTGGACAGGGGCGGAGATACGCAGTATTTT.